This entry concerns a single TCR beta chain. Its antigen is as yet unknown. The sample belongs to a study of CD8+ T cells in alopecia areata. Overall study context: Treatment comprised oral tofacitinib, 5 to 10 mg twice daily, in treated patients.

Germline V gene lookup returns CDR1 SGDLS and CDR2 YYNGEE. The CDR3 length is 16 residues. Trimming took 3 bases from V and 3 from J; bases not matched to a gene: 3. Sequencing relied on a cDNA template that was reverse transcribed from extracted RNA. Measured with immunoSEQ multiplex PCR; TCRdb has only the in-frame clones, and not every one. The sample has 150,000 or so clones; more than 75% are singletons. As part of sample collection, lesional scalp punch biopsies and peripheral blood were taken from alopecia areata patients. General study points: Researchers report lesional scalp, most notably alopecia totalis/universalis, outstripped normal scalp in clonality.

The clonotype comes from a human donor with alopecia areata. The material sequenced was CD8+ T cells sorted from blood, taken at week 0. The rearrangement links TRBV9 to TRBJ2-2; 12 nucleotides agree with TRBD2. CDR3 in DNA: TGTGCCAGCAGCGGAACTAGCGGGAGGTACACCGGGGAGCTGTTTTTT. This encodes CASSGTSGRYTGELFF.